Listed below are T cell receptor beta chains from one sample, sequenced in a study of untreated major depressive disorder. Sequenced by immunoSEQ multiplex PCR; TCRdb stores in-frame clones only, minus some. The sample has 15,000 to 20,000 clones; about 84% are singletons. Sequencing used CD4+ T cells from PBMCs. The receptor set was obtained from a woman in her twenties or thirties in good health. CDR3s include the opening cysteine and the closing phenylalanine or tryptophan.

>TRBV7-2|17|TRBJ1-2
CASSKRNNDPDTYGYTF
>TRBV7-9|17|TRBJ2-7
CASSSQFGLAGDYEQYF
>TRBV7-9|13|TRBJ2-7
CASSLSTSGEQYF
>TRBV2|14|TRBJ1-1
CASRDRELNTEAFF
>TRBV7-6|13|TRBJ2-2
CASSPVGAGELFF
>TRBV5-6|12|TRBJ2-1
CASSFSVNEQFF
>TRBV10-1|15|TRBJ1-1
CASSVLGQGNTEAFF
>TRBV7-9|13|TRBJ1-1
CASSFDSLLEAFF
>TRBV5-1|14|TRBJ1-1
CASSSVLMNTEAFF
>TRBV7-8|17|TRBJ2-7
CASSRLAGGPGSYEQYF
>TRBV6-5|14|TRBJ2-1
CATRDRVNENEQFF
>TRBV27|13|TRBJ1-1
CASSNRVYTEAFF
>TRBV18|13|TRBJ1-5
CASSIVQNQPQHF
>TRBV14|13|TRBJ1-1
CASSLRFAPEAFF
>TRBV5-1|15|TRBJ2-3
CASSLQTGWSDTQYF
>TRBV7-9|17|TRBJ1-6
CASSLNRQSSYNSPLHF
>TRBV5-1|14|TRBJ2-5
CASSGADRAETQYF
>TRBV29-1|13|TRBJ2-7
CSVEIGGSYEQYF
>TRBV5-1|18|TRBJ2-7
CASSGGTSGMGILDEQYF